These 19 T cell receptor beta chains came from one sample sequenced in a study. TCRdb re-analysed the RT-PCR reads in MiXCR, keeping a single row per CDR3 protein. This table holds about 680,000 distinct CDR3 sequences, 12% to 15% found once. Sequenced input: memory CD4+ T cells from blood. These receptors all stem from a female donor in good health, serving as a healthy control.

This clonotype was seen many times. The chain has TRBV7-2 and TRBJ1-1; unclear D gene. Germline V gene lookup returns CDR1 SGHTA and CDR2 FQGNSA. Trimming took off 5 bases at V and 7 bases at J, with 8 bases between the two ends. There are 11 residues in the CDR3. The CDR3 bases are TGTGCCAGCAGCGCCCAGATTGAAGCTTTCTTT. Protein: CASSAQIEAFF.

The chain uses TRBV24-1 and TRBJ2-2; D might be TRBD1 or TRBD2, each matching 5 bases. CDR1 is KGHDR, CDR2 SFDVKD, per germline. This CDR3 region has 13 residues. The V end lost 9 bases, the J end lost 13 bases, and 20 bases lay between the germline ends. The DNA for the CDR3 is TGTGCCACCGCCGGGACCCAAGTCAAAGGGCTGTTTTTT. It encodes CATAGTQVKGLFF.

In its sample, this clonotype was seen a few times. The rearrangement joins TRBV9 to TRBJ2-3; 7 bases fit TRBD1. Germline CDR1 reads SGDLS; CDR2 reads YYNGEE. V lost 5 bases and J lost 6; bases outside the gene matches: 6. The CDR3 is made up of 13 amino acids. As DNA, the CDR3 is TGTGCCAGCAGGAAAACAGGGGACGATACGCAGTATTTT. Amino acid sequence: CASRKTGDDTQYF.

J is TRBJ2-7 and V is TRBV4-3; 9 positions match TRBD2. The CDR3 extends over 15 amino acids. Germline CDR1 is LGHNA and CDR2 is YSLEER. Trimming took 3 bases from V and 4 from J; bases not matched to a gene: 7. CDR3 protein: CASSHGVAGDYEQYF. The CDR3 DNA reads TGCGCCAGCAGCCATGGGGTAGCGGGAGATTACGAGCAGTACTTC.

The V gene is TRBV6-4, the J gene TRBJ2-1; D gene uncertain. This CDR3 is built from 15 residues. Trimming stripped 4 bases from V and 5 bases from J, with 15 bases between. Looked up from germline, CDR1 is MRHNA and CDR2 is SNTAGT. This CDR3 reads CASSVSPAPDNEQFF. CDR3 bases: TGTGCCAGCAGTGTCTCGCCTGCGCCTGACAATGAGCAGTTCTTC.

As concerns this clonotype: A much larger clonotype is one base distant, so this may be a read error. V gene TRBV9 combines with J gene TRBJ2-5; TRBD1 matches 7 bases. The CDR3 is 13 amino acids. The V gene end was trimmed by 5 bases and the J gene end by 2 bases; junction bases not matched to a gene: 3. Per the germline V gene, CDR1 is SGDLS and CDR2 is YYNGEE. Here the CDR3 reads CASSYRGQETQYF. For the CDR3, the DNA is TGTGCCAGCAGTTACAGGGGTCAAGAGACCCAGTACTTC.

This clonotype was seen many times. This chain uses TRBV5-1 with TRBJ2-3; possibly TRBD2 for D (5 bases). CDR1 and CDR2 (germline): SGHRS, YFSETQ. Trimming cost V 2 bases and J 1 base, with 11 bases left between them. CDR3 length: 15 amino acids. CDR3 in amino acids: CASSLEGLRTDTQYF. The CDR3 bases are TGCGCCAGCAGCTTAGAGGGCCTTCGCACAGATACGCAGTATTTT.

Ten or more counts support this clonotype. The V gene is TRBV12-3 or TRBV12-4, the J gene TRBJ2-7; D is uncertain. This CDR3 is built from 12 residues. V lost 3 bases, J lost 5 bases, and 8 bases lay in between. This CDR3 is CASSFRLHEQYF. The CDR3 DNA sequence: TGTGCCAGCAGTTTCAGACTTCACGAGCAGTACTTC.

This clonotype was counted only a few times. The chain employs TRBV5-4 and TRBJ2-1; 14 bases align to TRBD2. CDR3 length equals 17 residues. V shed 4 bases and J 4 bases; nucleotides not matched to a gene: 7. From germline, CDR1 is SGHNT and CDR2 YYREEE (reference sequence). The CDR3: CASSPSTSGRAYNEQFF. The CDR3, as DNA: TGTGCCAGCAGCCCATCGACTAGCGGGAGGGCGTACAATGAGCAGTTCTTC. The full variable domain, completed using reference TRBV5-4 and TRBJ2-1, is ETGVTQSPTHLIKTRGQQVTLRCSSQSGHNTVSWYQQALGQGPQFIFQYYREEENGRGNFPPRFSGLQFPNYSSELNVNALELDDSALYLCASSPSTSGRAYNEQFFGPGTRLTVL.

For the CDR3, the DNA is TGTGCCAGTAGTTTGTGGGGACATCCCTACAATGAGCAGTTCTTC. It is translated as CASSLWGHPYNEQFF. V is TRBV19 and J is TRBJ2-1; a possible D gene is TRBD1 (6 bases). From germline, CDR1 is LNHDA and CDR2 SQIVND (reference sequence). The CDR3 runs to 15 residues. Trimming cost V 5 bases and J 2 bases, with 13 bases left between them.

The chain links TRBV30 to TRBJ1-6; weak D call: TRBD1 (5 bases). Per the germline V gene, CDR1 is GTSNPN and CDR2 is SVGIG (reference sequence). V lost 7 bases to trimming and J lost 3 bases, with 7 bases between them. CDR3 length equals 12 residues. The DNA for the CDR3 is TGTGCCTTACAGGACTATAATTCACCCCTCCACTTT. It codes for CALQDYNSPLHF.

This clonotype occurred a few times. The chain has TRBV7-2 and TRBJ2-7; D might be TRBD1 (5 bases). Per the germline V gene, CDR1 is SGHTA and CDR2 is FQGNSA. V dropped 3 bases and J dropped 5 bases, with 11 bases sitting between them. This CDR3 region has 13 residues. CDR3 nucleotide sequence: TGTGCCAGCAGCTTCTTCAGGGAAGACGAGCAGTACTTC. It specifies CASSFFREDEQYF.

The chain combines TRBV7-8 with TRBJ1-2; possible D gene TRBD1, 6 bases. V was trimmed by 7 bases and J by 4 bases, leaving 19 bases between them. Looked up from germline, CDR1 is SGHVS and CDR2 is FQNEAQ. CDR3 size: 15 residues. The CDR3 coding sequence is TGTGCCAGCAAACCTAACAGGGCACTACTCTATGGCTACACCTTC. Translated, it gives CASKPNRALLYGYTF.

The chain combines TRBV3-1 with TRBJ2-1; 15 bases fit TRBD2. Trimming took 4 bases from V and 9 from J; bases not matched to a gene: 7. Germline V CDR1 and CDR2: LGHDT, YNNKEL (reference sequence). The CDR3 runs 16 residues. The CDR3 is CASSRGLAGGPSEQFF. The DNA for the CDR3 is TGTGCCAGCAGCCGCGGACTAGCGGGGGGGCCGAGTGAGCAGTTCTTC.

This clonotype was observed a handful of times. The chain has TRBV20-1 and TRBJ1-6; 9 bases are shared with TRBD1. The CDR3 contains 14 residues. Germline V lookup: CDR1 DFQATT, CDR2 SNEGSKA (reference sequence). V shed 3 bases, J shed 8 bases, and the junction held 5 bases outside the gene matches. The DNA of the CDR3 is TGCAGTGCTAGTCCCGGGACAGGGCATTCACCCCTCCACTTT. Amino acid sequence: CSASPGTGHSPLHF.

In its sample, this clonotype was seen many times. The chain links TRBV29-1 to TRBJ2-1, with D uncertain. The germline V and J ends were trimmed by 4 bases and 4 bases, with 5 bases remaining between them. CDR1 is SQVTM and CDR2 is ANQGSEA in the germline V gene. The CDR3 runs to 11 residues. The CDR3 nucleotides read TGCAGCGTTGGCGAATACAATGAGCAGTTCTTC. It encodes CSVGEYNEQFF.

V gene TRBV27 combines with J gene TRBJ2-1; 7 nucleotides align to TRBD1. There are 14 residues in the CDR3. Unmatched junction bases numbered 8, after V lost 8 bases and J lost 4 bases. Germline V CDR1 and CDR2: MNHEY, SMNVEV (reference sequence). CDR3 DNA sequence: TGTGCCAGCGTGAAGGGGGCCCAGTACAATGAGCAGTTCTTC. Protein: CASVKGAQYNEQFF.

The rearrangement uses TRBV30 and TRBJ2-1, with D tentatively TRBD1 (6 bases). V lost 0 bases to trimming and J lost 4 bases, with 13 bases between them. CDR3 size: 15 residues. In germline, CDR1 is GTSNPN, CDR2 SVGIG (reference sequence). DNA for the CDR3: TGTGCCTGGAGTGTAGAGTTTACAGGGTACAATGAGCAGTTCTTC. Its translation: CAWSVEFTGYNEQFF.

There are a few counts of this clonotype. The chain recombines TRBV7-3 with TRBJ1-1, with D possibly TRBD1 on 6 matching bases. V was trimmed by 2 bases and J by 6 bases, leaving 10 bases between them. The CDR3 is 13 amino acids. The germline V gene has CDR1 SGHTA and CDR2 FQGTGA. CDR3 sequence: CASSLQPGAEAFF. The CDR3 DNA reads TGTGCCAGCAGCTTACAGCCAGGGGCTGAAGCTTTCTTT.